What follows are 2 T cell receptor beta chains derived from one specimen sequenced in a study of brain T cells in children with intractable seizures. Sequencing was performed with immunoSEQ multiplex PCR; in TCRdb, only in-frame clones are kept and a portion is missing. Counted here are about 120,000 clones, around 94% occurring once; the ten biggest clones make up 3.5% to 4%. This material consisted of peripheral blood, taken at surgery. The receptors come from a boy younger than two with hemimegalencephaly and intractable seizures.

The rearrangement links TRBV5-1 to TRBJ2-3, with 9 bases lining up with TRBD2. There are 15 residues in the CDR3. Germline lookup yields CDR1 SGHRS and CDR2 YFSETQ. The ends lost 2 bases at V and 4 bases at J; junction bases unmatched: 5. The CDR3 DNA follows: TGCGCCAGCAGCTTCCTAGCGGGATTTCCAGATACGCAGTATTTT. Its translation: CASSFLAGFPDTQYF.

This clone was seen a handful of times. The chain links TRBV9 to TRBJ2-3; 8 bases map to TRBD2. Germline V lookup: CDR1 SGDLS, CDR2 YYNGEE. The trim removed 4 bases at V and 3 bases at J, leaving 13 bases unmatched. The CDR3 extends over 17 amino acids. CDR3 amino acids: CASSPLSGSMRTDTQYF. DNA for the CDR3: TGTGCCAGCAGCCCTCTAAGCGGGAGCATGCGGACAGATACGCAGTATTTT.